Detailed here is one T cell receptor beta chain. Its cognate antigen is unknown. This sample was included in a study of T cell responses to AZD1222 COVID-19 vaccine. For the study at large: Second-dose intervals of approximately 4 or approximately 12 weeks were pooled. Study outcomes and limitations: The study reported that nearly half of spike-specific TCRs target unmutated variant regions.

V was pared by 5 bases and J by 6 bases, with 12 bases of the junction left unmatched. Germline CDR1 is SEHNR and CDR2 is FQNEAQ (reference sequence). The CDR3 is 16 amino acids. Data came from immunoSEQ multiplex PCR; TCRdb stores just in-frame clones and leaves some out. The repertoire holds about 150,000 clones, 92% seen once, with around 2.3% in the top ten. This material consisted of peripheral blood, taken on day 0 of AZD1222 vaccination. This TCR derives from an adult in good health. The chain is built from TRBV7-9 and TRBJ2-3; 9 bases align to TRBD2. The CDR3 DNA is TGTGCCAGCAGCCATTTGCTAGCGGGACCCTTGGATACGCAGTATTTT. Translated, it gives CASSHLLAGPLDTQYF.